Given below is one TCR beta chain in context. Its antigen is unidentified. Trimming removed 4 bases from V and 8 bases from J, with 11 bases in between. Germline values: CDR1 MNHEY, CDR2 SVGAGI. This CDR3 region has 13 residues. These data are taken from a study of shared clonotypes between healthy human individuals. Overall study findings and caveats: Non-shared clonotypes were found to have lower generation probabilities than the clonotypes that were shared by all four of the sorted-subset donors.

Some clones are missing from TCRdb's copy, which holds only in-frame ones; the method was immunoSEQ multiplex PCR. The repertoire holds about 530,000 clones, with 90% to 96% as singletons. The receptor was derived from a woman aged 25 to 39 in good health. Sequencing was done on a sample of naive CD4+ T cells sorted from blood. Subset: CD45RA+ positively selected. The V gene is TRBV6-5, the J gene TRBJ1-4, with D maybe TRBD1 (6 bases). The CDR3 region has the DNA TGTGCCAGCAGTTCAGGACAGCACGAAAAACTGTTTTTT. As protein: CASSSGQHEKLFF.